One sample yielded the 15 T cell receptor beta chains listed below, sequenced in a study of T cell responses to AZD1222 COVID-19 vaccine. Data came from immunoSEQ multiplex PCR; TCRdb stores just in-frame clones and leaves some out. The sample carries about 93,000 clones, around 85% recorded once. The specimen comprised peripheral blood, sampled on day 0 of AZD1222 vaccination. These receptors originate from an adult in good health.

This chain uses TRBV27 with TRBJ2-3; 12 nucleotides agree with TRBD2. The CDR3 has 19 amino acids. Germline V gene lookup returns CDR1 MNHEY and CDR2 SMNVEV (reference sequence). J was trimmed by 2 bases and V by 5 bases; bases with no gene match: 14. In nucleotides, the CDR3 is TGTGCCAGCAGTGCGACCCCCGGACTAGCGGGGCTCCACACAGATACGCAGTATTTT. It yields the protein CASSATPGLAGLHTDTQYF.

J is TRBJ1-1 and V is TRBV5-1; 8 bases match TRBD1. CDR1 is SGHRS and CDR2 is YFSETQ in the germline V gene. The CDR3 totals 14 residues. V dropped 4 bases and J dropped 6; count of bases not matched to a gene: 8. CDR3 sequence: CASSTSQGEAEAFF. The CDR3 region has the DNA TGCGCCAGCAGCACCTCACAGGGGGAGGCTGAAGCTTTCTTT. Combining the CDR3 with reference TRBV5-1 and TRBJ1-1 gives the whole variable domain KAGVTQTPRYLIKTRGQQVTLSCSPISGHRSVSWYQQTPGQGLQFLFEYFSETQRNKGNFPGRFSGRQFSNSRSEMNVSTLELGDSALYLCASSTSQGEAEAFFGQGTRLTVV.

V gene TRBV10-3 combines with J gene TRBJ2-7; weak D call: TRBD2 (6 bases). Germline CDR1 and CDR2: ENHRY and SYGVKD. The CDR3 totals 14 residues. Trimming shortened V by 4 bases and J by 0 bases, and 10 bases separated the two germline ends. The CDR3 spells CAISGGGNSYEQYF. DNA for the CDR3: TGTGCCATCAGTGGAGGCGGGAACTCCTACGAGCAGTACTTC.

The CDR3 coding sequence is TGTGCCACGCGGGGGAATTATGAAAAACTGTTTTTT. This translates into CATRGNYEKLFF. V gene TRBV6-5 combines with J gene TRBJ1-4; D possibly corresponds to TRBD1 (5 bases). Looked up from germline, CDR1 is MNHEY and CDR2 is SVGAGI. The ends were cut back, 10 bases at V and 6 bases at J, with 12 bases in the middle. This CDR3 has 12 amino acids.

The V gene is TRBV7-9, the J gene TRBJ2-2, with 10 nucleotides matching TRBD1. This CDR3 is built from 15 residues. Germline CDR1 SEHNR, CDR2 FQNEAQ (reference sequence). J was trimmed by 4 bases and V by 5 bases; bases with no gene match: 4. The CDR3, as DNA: TGTGCCAGCAGCCCTGACAGGGGGCCCACCGGGGAGCTGTTTTTT. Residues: CASSPDRGPTGELFF.

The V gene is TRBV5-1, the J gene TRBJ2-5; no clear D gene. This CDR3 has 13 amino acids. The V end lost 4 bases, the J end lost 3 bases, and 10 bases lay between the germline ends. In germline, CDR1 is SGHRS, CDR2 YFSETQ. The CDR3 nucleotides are TGCGCCAGCAGCGGCGTGAACAAAGAGACCCAGTACTTC. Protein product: CASSGVNKETQYF.

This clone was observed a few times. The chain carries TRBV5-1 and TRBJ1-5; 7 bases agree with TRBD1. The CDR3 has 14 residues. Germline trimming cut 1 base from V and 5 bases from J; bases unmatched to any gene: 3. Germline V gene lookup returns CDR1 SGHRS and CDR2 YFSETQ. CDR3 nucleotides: TGCGCCAGCAGCTTGCAGGGGGAGGATCAGCCCCAGCATTTT. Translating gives CASSLQGEDQPQHF.

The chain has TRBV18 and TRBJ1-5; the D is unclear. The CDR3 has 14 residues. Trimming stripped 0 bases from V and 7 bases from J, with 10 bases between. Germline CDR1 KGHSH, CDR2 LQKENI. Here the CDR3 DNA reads TGTGCCAGCTCACCACCCGCAGGTGCCCAGCCCCAGCATTTT. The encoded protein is CASSPPAGAQPQHF.

The CDR3 loop is CASSSRLAGQETQYF. Here the CDR3 DNA reads TGTGCCAGCAGCTCGCGACTAGCGGGACAAGAGACCCAGTACTTC. The rearrangement links TRBV11-2 to TRBJ2-5, with TRBD2 matching 11 bases. The CDR3 is 15 amino acids. Germline CDR1 reads SGHAT; CDR2 reads FQNNGV. The V segment lost 4 bases and the J segment 2 bases; nucleotides outside the gene matches: 3. The variable domain in full, with the rest retrieved from reference TRBV11-2 and TRBJ2-5, is EAGVAQSPRYKIIEKRQSVAFWCNPISGHATLYWYQQILGQGPKLLIQFQNNGVVDDSQLPKDRFSAERLKGVDSTLKIQPAKLEDSAVYLCASSSRLAGQETQYFGPGTRLLVL.

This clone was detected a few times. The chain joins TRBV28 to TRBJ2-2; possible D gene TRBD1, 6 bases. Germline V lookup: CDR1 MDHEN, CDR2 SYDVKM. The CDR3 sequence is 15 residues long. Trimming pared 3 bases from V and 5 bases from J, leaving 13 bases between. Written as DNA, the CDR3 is TGTGCCAGCAGTTTTGCCAGGGGAGTAACCGGGGAGCTGTTTTTT. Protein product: CASSFARGVTGELFF.

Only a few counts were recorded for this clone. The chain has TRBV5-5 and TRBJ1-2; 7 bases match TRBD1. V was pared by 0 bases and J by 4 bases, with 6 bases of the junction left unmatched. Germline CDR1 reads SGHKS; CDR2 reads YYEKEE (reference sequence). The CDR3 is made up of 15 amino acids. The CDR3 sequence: CASSLGQGGGYGYTF. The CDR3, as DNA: TGTGCCAGCAGCTTGGGCCAGGGGGGAGGCTATGGCTACACCTTC.

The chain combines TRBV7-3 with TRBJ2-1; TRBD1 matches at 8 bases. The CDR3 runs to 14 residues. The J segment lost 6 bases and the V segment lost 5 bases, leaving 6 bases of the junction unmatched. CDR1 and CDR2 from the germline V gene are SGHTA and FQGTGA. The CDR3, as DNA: TGTGCCAGCAGCCTTGGGACAGGCGCCAATGAGCAGTTCTTC. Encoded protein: CASSLGTGANEQFF. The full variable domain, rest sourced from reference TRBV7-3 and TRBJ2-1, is GAGVSQTPSNKVTEKGKYVELRCDPISGHTALYWYRQSLGQGPEFLIYFQGTGAADDSGLPNDRFFAVRPEGSVSTLKIQRTERGDSAVYLCASSLGTGANEQFFGPGTRLTVL.

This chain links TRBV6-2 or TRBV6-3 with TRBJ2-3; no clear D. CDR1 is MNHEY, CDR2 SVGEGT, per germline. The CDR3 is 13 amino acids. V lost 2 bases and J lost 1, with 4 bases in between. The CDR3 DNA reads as TGTGCCAGCAGTTACCCGGGCACAGATACGCAGTATTTT. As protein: CASSYPGTDTQYF.

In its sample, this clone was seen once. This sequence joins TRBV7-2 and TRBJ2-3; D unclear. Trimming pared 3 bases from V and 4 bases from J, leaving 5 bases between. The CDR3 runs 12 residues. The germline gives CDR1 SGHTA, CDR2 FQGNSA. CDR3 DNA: TGTGCCAGCAGCTTCCCGGCAGATACGCAGTATTTT. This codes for CASSFPADTQYF.

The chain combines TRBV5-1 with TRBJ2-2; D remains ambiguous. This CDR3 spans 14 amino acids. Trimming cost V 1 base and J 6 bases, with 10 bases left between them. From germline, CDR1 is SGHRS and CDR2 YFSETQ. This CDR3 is CASSLWYEAGELFF. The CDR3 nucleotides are TGCGCCAGCAGCTTGTGGTATGAGGCCGGGGAGCTGTTTTTT.